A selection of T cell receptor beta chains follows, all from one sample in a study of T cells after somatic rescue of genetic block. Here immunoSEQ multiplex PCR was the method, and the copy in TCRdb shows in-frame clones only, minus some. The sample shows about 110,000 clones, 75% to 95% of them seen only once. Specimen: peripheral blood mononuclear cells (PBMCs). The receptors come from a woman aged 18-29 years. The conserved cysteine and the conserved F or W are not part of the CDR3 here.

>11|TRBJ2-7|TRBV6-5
ASSYRGMGEQY
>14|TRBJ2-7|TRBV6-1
ASSEEEGVGAYEQY
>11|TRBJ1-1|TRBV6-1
ASSEIWNTEAF
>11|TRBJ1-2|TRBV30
AWSERTGHGYT
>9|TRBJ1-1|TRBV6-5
ASRGDIEAF
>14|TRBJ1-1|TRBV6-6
ATARGQGSTNTEAF
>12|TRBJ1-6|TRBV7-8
ASSSRDREFPLH
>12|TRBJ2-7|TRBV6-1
ASSSLAGEYEQY
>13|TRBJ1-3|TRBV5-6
ASSWRPTSGNTIY
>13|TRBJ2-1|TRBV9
ASSDSGSSYNEQF
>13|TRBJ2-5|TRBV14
ASSQTLGQGKTQY
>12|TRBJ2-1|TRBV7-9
ASSGSPKYNEQF
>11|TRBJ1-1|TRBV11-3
ASSQQGNTEAF
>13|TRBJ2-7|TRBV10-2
ASSESGQGRYEQY